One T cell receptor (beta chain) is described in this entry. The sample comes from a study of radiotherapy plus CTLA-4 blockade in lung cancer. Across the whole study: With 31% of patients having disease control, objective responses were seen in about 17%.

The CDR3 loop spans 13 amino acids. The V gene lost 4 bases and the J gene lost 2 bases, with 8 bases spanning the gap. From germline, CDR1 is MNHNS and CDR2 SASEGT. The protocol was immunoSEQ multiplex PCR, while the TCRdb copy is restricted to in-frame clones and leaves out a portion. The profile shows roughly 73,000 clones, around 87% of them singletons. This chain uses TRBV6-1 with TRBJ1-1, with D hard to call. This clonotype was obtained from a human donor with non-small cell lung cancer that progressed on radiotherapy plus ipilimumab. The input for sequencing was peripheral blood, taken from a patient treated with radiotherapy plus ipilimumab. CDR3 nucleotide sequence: TGTGCCAGCAGTGGGGCCGAAAACACTGAAGCTTTCTTT. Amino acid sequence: CASSGAENTEAFF.